A selection of T cell receptor beta chains follows, all from one sample in a study of blood T cell repertoires in COVID-19. Some clones are missing from TCRdb's copy, which holds only in-frame ones; the method was immunoSEQ multiplex PCR. The top ten hold around 3.7% of the sample, which has a few hundred thousand clones, 84% seen once. The sample was PBMCs or T cells enriched from blood (not recorded which). Source of these receptors: a man aged 50 to 60 who had recovered from COVID-19. Both conserved end residues are part of each CDR3. Fields, in order: CDR3 DNA, CDR3 protein, D gene, V gene, clone size, J gene. D genes are given only for firm matches. Clone size is stated in some rows and not others, as once, few, many or a class when expanded.

CDR3 DNA: TGTGCCAGCAGCTCGACAGGGGTAGCCGAGCAGTACTTC
CDR3 protein: CASSSTGVAEQYF
D gene: TRBD1
V gene: TRBV11-3
clone size: .
J gene: TRBJ2-7

CDR3 DNA: TGTGCCAGCATGGCTAGCGGGGGTTTACAGCAGTACTTC
CDR3 protein: CASMASGGLQQYF
D gene: TRBD2
V gene: TRBV27
clone size: .
J gene: TRBJ2-7

CDR3 DNA: TGCGCCAGCAGCCCGTGGGGGACAGAGCTGCGGCAGCCCCAGCATTTT
CDR3 protein: CASSPWGTELRQPQHF
D gene: TRBD1
V gene: TRBV4-1
clone size: .
J gene: TRBJ1-5

CDR3 DNA: TGCGCCAGCAGCTTGGCAGCGATCTCCTACGAGCAGTACTTC
CDR3 protein: CASSLAAISYEQYF
D gene: .
V gene: TRBV5-1
clone size: .
J gene: TRBJ2-7

CDR3 DNA: TGTGCCAGCAGCTTATTGCCGGCAACTAATGAAAAACTGTTTTTT
CDR3 protein: CASSLLPATNEKLFF
D gene: .
V gene: TRBV7-3
clone size: .
J gene: TRBJ1-4

CDR3 DNA: TGTGCCAGCAGTTTAAATTTACTGATCTCTGGGGCCAACGTCCTGACTTTC
CDR3 protein: CASSLNLLISGANVLTF
D gene: .
V gene: TRBV6-2/TRBV6-3
clone size: .
J gene: TRBJ2-6

CDR3 DNA: TGTGCCAGTAGTGTTGGACCAGGGGCAGCGGATGGCTACACCTTC
CDR3 protein: CASSVGPGAADGYTF
D gene: .
V gene: TRBV19
clone size: .
J gene: TRBJ1-2

CDR3 DNA: TGTGCCATCAGTGATGGGACAGGGGTCAGTGAGCAGTTCTTC
CDR3 protein: CAISDGTGVSEQFF
D gene: TRBD1
V gene: TRBV10-3
clone size: .
J gene: TRBJ2-1

CDR3 DNA: TGCGCCAGCAGGGGAGGGGACGAGCAGTACTTC
CDR3 protein: CASRGGDEQYF
D gene: TRBD2
V gene: TRBV5-1
clone size: .
J gene: TRBJ2-7

CDR3 DNA: TGTGCCAGCAGTTCCGCGATTGCGCGTTCGGTGAACACTGAAGCTTTCTTT
CDR3 protein: CASSSAIARSVNTEAFF
D gene: .
V gene: TRBV28
clone size: .
J gene: TRBJ1-1

CDR3 DNA: TGTGCCAGCAGCTCAGCGGGCGGCACCGGGGAGCTGTTTTTT
CDR3 protein: CASSSAGGTGELFF
D gene: .
V gene: TRBV7-3
clone size: .
J gene: TRBJ2-2

CDR3 DNA: TGTGCCACCAGTGATCGACAGGGGTCGAACACCGGGGAGCTGTTTTTT
CDR3 protein: CATSDRQGSNTGELFF
D gene: TRBD1
V gene: TRBV24-1
clone size: .
J gene: TRBJ2-2

CDR3 DNA: TGTGCCAGTAGTATTATGACAGGTAGCAATCAGCCCCAGCATTTT
CDR3 protein: CASSIMTGSNQPQHF
D gene: .
V gene: TRBV19
clone size: .
J gene: TRBJ1-5

CDR3 DNA: TGTGCCAGTAGTCCCCGGACTAGCGGGAGTTCCGAGCAGTACTTC
CDR3 protein: CASSPRTSGSSEQYF
D gene: TRBD2
V gene: TRBV19
clone size: .
J gene: TRBJ2-7

CDR3 DNA: TGTGCCAGCAGCTTCCGGCGGGAGTTGTTCTTC
CDR3 protein: CASSFRRELFF
D gene: TRBD2
V gene: TRBV5-6
clone size: few
J gene: TRBJ2-1

CDR3 DNA: TGTGCCAGCAGCGCCCTTGGCGGGGGGAGCCGGGGCGAGCAGTACTTC
CDR3 protein: CASSALGGGSRGEQYF
D gene: TRBD2
V gene: TRBV9
clone size: .
J gene: TRBJ2-7

CDR3 DNA: TGTGCCAGCAGTTTCCATAGCAATCAGCCCCAGCATTTT
CDR3 protein: CASSFHSNQPQHF
D gene: .
V gene: TRBV27
clone size: .
J gene: TRBJ1-5

CDR3 DNA: TGTGCCAGCAGCTATGAGACCTTTGGAGGGGAGACCCAGTACTTC
CDR3 protein: CASSYETFGGETQYF
D gene: .
V gene: TRBV11-3
clone size: .
J gene: TRBJ2-5

CDR3 DNA: TGTGCCTGGAGTCATGCACCCGGACAGGGGGTCAGCTCTGGGGCCAACGTCCTGACTTTC
CDR3 protein: CAWSHAPGQGVSSGANVLTF
D gene: TRBD1
V gene: TRBV30
clone size: once
J gene: TRBJ2-6

CDR3 DNA: TGTGCCAGCAGATACCCGGTCCGGCCCCAGCATTTT
CDR3 protein: CASRYPVRPQHF
D gene: .
V gene: TRBV6-2/TRBV6-3
clone size: once
J gene: TRBJ1-5

CDR3 DNA: TGCGCCAGCAGCCAAGATGCAGCGGGGGGGAGTGGAAACACCATATATTTT
CDR3 protein: CASSQDAAGGSGNTIYF
D gene: .
V gene: TRBV4-3
clone size: .
J gene: TRBJ1-3

CDR3 DNA: TGTGCCAGCAGCTTGCAGGGGATGGCAGATACGCAGTATTTT
CDR3 protein: CASSLQGMADTQYF
D gene: .
V gene: TRBV5-6
clone size: .
J gene: TRBJ2-3

CDR3 DNA: TGTGCCATCAGTGACCCGGGGGTTCACACTGAAGCTTTCTTT
CDR3 protein: CAISDPGVHTEAFF
D gene: .
V gene: TRBV10-3
clone size: .
J gene: TRBJ1-1

CDR3 DNA: TGTGCCAGCAGCCAAGAAAAACCGGGACAGGGATTAGGTCAGCCCCAGCATTTT
CDR3 protein: CASSQEKPGQGLGQPQHF
D gene: TRBD1
V gene: TRBV14
clone size: few
J gene: TRBJ1-5

CDR3 DNA: TGTGCCAGCAGCCGAGGGGAGGGGGTGGATGGCTACACCTTC
CDR3 protein: CASSRGEGVDGYTF
D gene: .
V gene: TRBV3-1/TRBV3-2
clone size: .
J gene: TRBJ1-2

CDR3 DNA: TGTGCCTGGAGTTCTGCACGACAGGCCCTCTACGAGCAGTACTTC
CDR3 protein: CAWSSARQALYEQYF
D gene: .
V gene: TRBV30
clone size: few
J gene: TRBJ2-7

CDR3 DNA: TGTGCCAGCAGCGCGGACCGGGACAGGGCTGCAGATACGCAGTATTTT
CDR3 protein: CASSADRDRAADTQYF
D gene: TRBD1
V gene: TRBV5-4
clone size: .
J gene: TRBJ2-3

CDR3 DNA: TGTGCCAGCTCACCAAGGGAGTGGCTCTCTGGAAACACCATATATTTT
CDR3 protein: CASSPREWLSGNTIYF
D gene: .
V gene: TRBV18
clone size: .
J gene: TRBJ1-3

CDR3 DNA: TGCGCCAGCAGCTTGGGTACAACTAATGAAAAACTGTTTTTT
CDR3 protein: CASSLGTTNEKLFF
D gene: .
V gene: TRBV5-1
clone size: once
J gene: TRBJ1-4

CDR3 DNA: TGTGCCAGCAGCCCCCAAACCTGGACTCTATCCTATAATTCACCCCTCCACTTT
CDR3 protein: CASSPQTWTLSYNSPLHF
D gene: .
V gene: TRBV9
clone size: once
J gene: TRBJ1-6